This TCR beta chain was profiled in a study of response to subunit inactivated influenza vaccine. From germline, CDR1 is LGHNA and CDR2 YNFKEQ. Trimming stripped 5 bases from V and 0 bases from J, with 16 bases between. The CDR3 runs to 16 residues. With respect to this clonotype: Its target is unknown. Being one base from a much bigger clone, this may be a read error.

Study-wide results and caveats: Few additional T cells are recruited per seasonal influenza vaccination, authors suggested.

MiXCR was run by TCRdb on the RT-PCR reads, yielding one entry per CDR3 protein. The sample shows under 550,000 distinct CDR3 sequences, less than 8% of them seen only once. Source: PBMCs from blood, taken about 23 months after vaccination. This TCR was sampled from a man between 50 and 75 years old who received an inactivated influenza vaccine. The chain links TRBV4-2 to TRBJ2-5, with D perhaps being TRBD1 or TRBD2 (5 bases each). The CDR3 DNA is TGTGCCAGCAGCAAAGGAGTACAGGACTACCAAGAGACCCAGTACTTC. It codes for CASSKGVQDYQETQYF.